Given below is one TCR beta chain in context. Its antigen is as yet unknown. RNA, once extracted, was reverse transcribed into cDNA for use as the sequencing template. Generated by immunoSEQ multiplex PCR, the TCRdb table keeps only in-frame clones and is missing some. Of 110,000 to 150,000 clones listed, roughly 50% are singletons. The CDR3 loop spans 15 amino acids. Germline CDR1 and CDR2: MGHDK and SYGVNS. V lost 2 bases, J lost 2 bases, and 13 bases lay in between. Punch biopsies of lesional scalp, plus peripheral blood, were taken from alopecia areata patients. This specimen belongs to a study of CD8+ T cells in alopecia areata. For the study at large: Treated patients were given 5 to 10 mg oral tofacitinib twice daily. Dosing with tofacitinib proceeded for 6 to 18 months, followed by 6 months off drug.

Study-wide results and caveats: Greater clonality was observed in lesional scalp samples, especially alopecia totalis/universalis, versus normal scalp.

The sequencing used CD4+ T cells sorted from blood, collected at week 0. The chain couples TRBV25-1 to TRBJ2-7; a possible D gene is TRBD2 (5 bases). This TCR came from a human donor with alopecia areata. The CDR3 spells CASSETGIAPYEQYF. The CDR3 nucleotides read TGTGCCAGCAGTGAAACGGGGATCGCCCCCTACGAGCAGTACTTC.